Below, 15 T cell receptor beta chains from the same sample are listed, as sequenced in a study of T-cell memory formation after mild COVID-19. One entry per CDR3 protein, called by TCRdb with MiXCR from the 5' RACE reads. The sample carries more than 150,000 distinct CDR3 sequences, around a fifth recorded once. Material: PBMCs or a T cell subset sorted from them (not recorded which). The receptors originated from an adult woman who had mild COVID-19 (a few samples of this study predate the infection). Cell type and time point are not known.

The rearrangement joins TRBV30 to TRBJ2-2; D is uncertain. CDR1 and CDR2 from the germline V gene are GTSNPN and SVGIG (reference sequence). V lost 2 bases and J lost 1, with 5 bases in between. The CDR3 runs to 13 residues. In DNA form, the CDR3 reads TGTGCCTGGAGTATGATGAACACCGGGGAGCTGTTTTTT. Amino acids: CAWSMMNTGELFF.

The chain uses TRBV15 and TRBJ1-1, with D possibly being TRBD1 (5 bases). The germline V and J ends were trimmed by 1 base and 1 base, with 10 bases remaining between them. In germline, CDR1 is LNHNV, CDR2 YYDKDF (reference sequence). The CDR3 consists of 15 residues. CDR3 DNA sequence: TGTGCCACCAGCAGAGTGGTTACAGGGAACACTGAAGCTTTCTTT. Amino acids: CATSRVVTGNTEAFF.

This clonotype has a handful of counts. The chain couples TRBV12-3 or TRBV12-4 to TRBJ2-2, with D perhaps matching TRBD1 (6 bases). The CDR3 consists of 12 residues. The CDR3 coding sequence is TGTGTTGGGCAGGGGCCCTCCGGGGAGCTGTTTTTT. It codes for CVGQGPSGELFF.

The chain couples TRBV24-1 to TRBJ1-2, with D possibly TRBD1 on 5 matching bases. There are 14 residues in the CDR3. The germline V gene encodes CDR1 KGHDR and CDR2 SFDVKD. The V end was cut by 0 bases, the J end by 8 bases, with 12 bases between. This chain's CDR3 is CATSDLPGAGGYTF. The CDR3 region has the DNA TGTGCCACCAGTGATTTGCCCGGGGCTGGCGGCTACACCTTC.

The J gene is TRBJ2-5, the V gene TRBV21-1; TRBD1 was called by the table and not checked on the DNA. TRBV21-1 is a listed pseudogene. The CDR3 runs 19 residues. CDR3 DNA: TGTGCCAGCAGCAAAGGGGAATATAATGTGGGGGGACCCCTAGAGACCCAGTACTTC. Residues: CASSKGEYNVGGPLETQYF.

The V gene is TRBV15, the J gene TRBJ1-2; 7 bases are a match to TRBD1. The CDR3 spans 14 residues. Germline trimming cut 0 bases from V and 4 bases from J; bases unmatched to any gene: 2. Germline V gives CDR1 LNHNV, CDR2 YYDKDF (reference sequence). The CDR3 sequence is CATSREGGPYGYTF. Here the CDR3 DNA reads TGTGCCACCAGCAGAGAAGGGGGCCCCTATGGCTACACCTTC.

This clonotype was seen a few times. The V gene is TRBV7-9, the J gene TRBJ2-3, with D possibly being TRBD1 (6 bases). Germline assignment: CDR1 SEHNR and CDR2 FQNEAQ (reference sequence). V was trimmed by 5 bases and J by 8 bases, leaving 26 bases between them. This CDR3 is built from 17 residues. In DNA form, the CDR3 reads TGTGCCAGCAGCCCCCGCCCGACAGGCGAAAATTACGGTACGCAGTATTTT. Translating gives CASSPRPTGENYGTQYF.

The chain recombines TRBV4-1 with TRBJ2-5, with 8 bases identical to TRBD1. Germline CDR1 and CDR2: MGHRA and YSYEKL. CDR3 size: 15 residues. Trimming removed 3 bases from V and 2 bases from J; junction bases left unmatched: 5. CDR3 DNA sequence: TGCGCCAGCAGCCAGATACAGGGGGGACAAGAGACCCAGTACTTC. Its protein is CASSQIQGGQETQYF.

This clonotype was detected only a few times. The gene calls are TRBV9 and TRBJ2-7, with 8 bases identical to TRBD2. Germline V CDR1 and CDR2: SGDLS, YYNGEE. After removal of 4 bases from V and 5 bases from J, the junction contained 8 bases not matched to a gene. This CDR3 region has 14 residues. The CDR3 bases are TGTGCCAGCAGCTCCGGGGGGGCCTGGAACGAGCAGTACTTC. It encodes CASSSGGAWNEQYF.

The chain joins TRBV7-9 to TRBJ2-5; 14 nucleotides agree with TRBD2. This CDR3 comprises 19 residues. Germline CDR1 is SEHNR and CDR2 is FQNEAQ (reference sequence). The V gene end was trimmed by 3 bases and the J gene end by 4 bases; junction bases not matched to a gene: 13. DNA of the CDR3: TGTGCCAGCAGCTTCCCCCCCCAAGGACTAGCGGGGGGTGGAGAGACCCAGTACTTC. Translating it yields CASSFPPQGLAGGGETQYF.

The chain is built from TRBV5-6 and TRBJ2-7; 8 nucleotides match TRBD2. This CDR3 region has 13 residues. Trimming took 4 bases from V and 3 from J; bases not matched to a gene: 3. The germline gives CDR1 SGHDT, CDR2 YYEEEE. The CDR3 bases are TGTGCCAGCAGCCCGGGAGGGGACTACGAGCAGTACTTC. Protein: CASSPGGDYEQYF.

The chain links TRBV7-9 to TRBJ2-3, with no clear D. The CDR3 consists of 17 residues. V gave up 6 bases and J gave up 0 bases, with 19 bases separating them. Germline V CDR1 and CDR2: SEHNR, FQNEAQ (reference sequence). CDR3 sequence: CASRGPGGSTSTDTQYF. The CDR3 DNA reads TGTGCCAGCAGGGGTCCGGGCGGAAGCACTAGCACAGATACGCAGTATTTT.

The gene calls are TRBV5-1 and TRBJ2-2, with 9 positions matching TRBD2. After removal of 3 bases from V and 4 bases from J, the junction contained 13 bases not matched to a gene. Germline V gene data show CDR1 as SGHRS and CDR2 as YFSETQ. The CDR3 totals 18 residues. CDR3 sequence (DNA): TGCGCCAGCAGCTACTCCCACACGGCGGGGGGGACCACCGGGGAGCTGTTTTTT. As protein: CASSYSHTAGGTTGELFF.

A single count supports this clonotype. This rearrangement joins TRBV27 to TRBJ1-6, with D uncertain. Germline-derived CDR1 and CDR2 are MNHEY and SMNVEV (reference sequence). The CDR3 has 14 residues. V lost 2 bases and J lost 9, with 11 bases in between. CDR3 bases: TGTGCCAGCAGTTTACTACAGATAAGTTCACCCCTCCACTTT. This sequence encodes CASSLLQISSPLHF.

The chain joins TRBV4-3 to TRBJ2-7; possible D gene TRBD2, 6 bases. CDR1 is LGHNA, CDR2 YSLEER, per germline. This CDR3 is 18 amino acids long. Trimming shortened V by 0 bases and J by 0 bases, and 18 bases separated the two germline ends. The CDR3 spells CASSQDPGGAGTSYEQYF. DNA for the CDR3: TGCGCCAGCAGCCAAGATCCCGGAGGGGCGGGAACCTCCTACGAGCAGTACTTC.